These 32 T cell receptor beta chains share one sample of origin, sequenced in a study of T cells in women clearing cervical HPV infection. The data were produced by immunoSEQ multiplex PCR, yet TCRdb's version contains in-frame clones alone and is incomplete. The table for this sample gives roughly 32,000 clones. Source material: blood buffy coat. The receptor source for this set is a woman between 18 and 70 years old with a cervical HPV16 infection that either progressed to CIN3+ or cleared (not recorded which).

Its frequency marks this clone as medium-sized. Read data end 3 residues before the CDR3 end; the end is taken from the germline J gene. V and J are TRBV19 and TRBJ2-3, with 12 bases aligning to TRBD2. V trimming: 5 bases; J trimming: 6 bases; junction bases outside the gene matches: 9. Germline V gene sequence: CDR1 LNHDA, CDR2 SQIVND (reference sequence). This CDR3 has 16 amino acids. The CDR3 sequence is CASSFTSGGNWDTQYF. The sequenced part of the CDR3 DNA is TGTGCCAGTAGTTTTACTAGCGGGGGGAACTGGGATACG. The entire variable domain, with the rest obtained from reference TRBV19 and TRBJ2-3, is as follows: DGGITQSPKYLFRKEGQNVTLSCEQNLNHDAMYWYRQDPGQGLRLIYYSQIVNDFQKGDIAEGYSVSREKKESFPLTVTSAQKNPTAFYLCASSFTSGGNWDTQYFGPGTRLTVL.

The CDR3 spells CASSQDGGAGQPQHF. Partial CDR3 DNA: TGTGCCAGCAGCCAAGACGGGGGGGCAGGGCAGCCC. The chain combines TRBV4-2 with TRBJ1-5, with D possibly TRBD1 on 6 matching bases. The sequence runs out 3 residues before the end of the CDR3; the remainder is reconstructed from the germline J gene. The CDR3 has 15 residues. Trimming took 0 bases from V and 7 from J, leaving 13 bases between them. Germline V gene data show CDR1 as LGHNA and CDR2 as YNFKEQ.

CDR3 sequence: CASSWDRDGNTIYF. The CDR3 DNA, read in part, is TGTGCCAGCTCATGGGACAGGGATGGAAACACC. J is TRBJ1-3 and V is TRBV18; 9 bases agree with TRBD1. The read ends 3 residues early relative to the CDR3; the germline J gene fills the gap. The CDR3 loop spans 14 amino acids. Per germline, CDR1 KGHSH and CDR2 LQKENI. The V gene end was trimmed by 5 bases and the J gene end by 3 bases; junction bases not matched to a gene: 2.

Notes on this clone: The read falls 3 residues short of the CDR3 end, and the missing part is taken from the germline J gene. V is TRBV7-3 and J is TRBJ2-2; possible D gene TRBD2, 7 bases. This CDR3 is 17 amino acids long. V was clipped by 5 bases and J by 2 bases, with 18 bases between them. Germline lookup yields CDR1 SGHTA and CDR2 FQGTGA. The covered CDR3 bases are TGTGCCAGCAGCCCCCACAGTGGGGGGGCCAACACCGGGGAG. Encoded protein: CASSPHSGGANTGE. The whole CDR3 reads CASSPHSGGANTGELFF.

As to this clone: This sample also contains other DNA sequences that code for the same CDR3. Incomplete CDR3 DNA: TGCGCCAGCAGCTTGGGACAGGTGAACACTGAA. Encoded protein: CASSLGQVNTE. The CDR3 as a whole reads CASSLGQVNTEAFF. The chain recombines TRBV5-1 with TRBJ1-1, with a possible D match to TRBD1 (6 bases). The CDR3 end falls 3 residues outside the read, so it is completed with the germline J gene. Germline V gene sequence: CDR1 SGHRS, CDR2 YFSETQ. Between the trimmed V and J ends, which lost 0 bases and 0 bases, there was a span of 6 bases. The CDR3 is 14 residues long. The full variable domain, rest sourced from reference TRBV5-1 and TRBJ1-1, is KAGVTQTPRYLIKTRGQQVTLSCSPISGHRSVSWYQQTPGQGLQFLFEYFSETQRNKGNFPGRFSGRQFSNSRSEMNVSTLELGDSALYLCASSLGQVNTEAFFGQGTRLTVV.

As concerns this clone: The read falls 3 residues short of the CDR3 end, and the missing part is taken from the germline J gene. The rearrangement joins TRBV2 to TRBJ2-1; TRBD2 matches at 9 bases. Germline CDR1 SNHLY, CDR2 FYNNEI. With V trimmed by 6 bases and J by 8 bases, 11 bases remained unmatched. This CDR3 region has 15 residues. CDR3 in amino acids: CASRETSGMRDEQFF. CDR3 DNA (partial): TGTGCCAGCAGAGAGACTAGCGGAATGAGGGATGAG. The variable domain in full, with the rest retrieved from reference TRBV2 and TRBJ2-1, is EPEVTQTPSHQVTQMGQEVILRCVPISNHLYFYWYRQILGQKVEFLVSFYNNEISEKSEIFDDQFSVERPDGSNFTLKIRSTKLEDSAMYFCASRETSGMRDEQFFGPGTRLTVL.

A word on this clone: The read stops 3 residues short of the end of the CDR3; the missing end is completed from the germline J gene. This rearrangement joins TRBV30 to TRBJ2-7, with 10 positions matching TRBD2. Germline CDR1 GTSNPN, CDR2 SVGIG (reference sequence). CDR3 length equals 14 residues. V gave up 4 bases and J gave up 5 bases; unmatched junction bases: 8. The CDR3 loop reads CAWKSVLAGDEQYF. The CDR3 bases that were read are TGTGCCTGGAAAAGCGTTCTAGCGGGAGACGAG.

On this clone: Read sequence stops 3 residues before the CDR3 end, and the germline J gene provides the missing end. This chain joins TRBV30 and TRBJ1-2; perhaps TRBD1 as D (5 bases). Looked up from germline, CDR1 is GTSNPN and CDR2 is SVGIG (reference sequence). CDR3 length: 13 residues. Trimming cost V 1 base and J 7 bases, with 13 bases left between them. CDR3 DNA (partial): TGTGCCTGGAGTGCGGGGGGAGGCTTTGGC. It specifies CAWSAGGGFG. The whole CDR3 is CAWSAGGGFGYTF.

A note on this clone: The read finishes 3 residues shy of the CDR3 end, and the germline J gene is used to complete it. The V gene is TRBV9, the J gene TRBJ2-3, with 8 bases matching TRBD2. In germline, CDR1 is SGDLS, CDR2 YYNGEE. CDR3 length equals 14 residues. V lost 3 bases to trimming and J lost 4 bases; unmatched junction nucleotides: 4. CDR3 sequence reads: CASSAGLAADTQYF. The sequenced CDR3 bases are TGTGCCAGCAGCGCCGGACTAGCCGCAGATACG.

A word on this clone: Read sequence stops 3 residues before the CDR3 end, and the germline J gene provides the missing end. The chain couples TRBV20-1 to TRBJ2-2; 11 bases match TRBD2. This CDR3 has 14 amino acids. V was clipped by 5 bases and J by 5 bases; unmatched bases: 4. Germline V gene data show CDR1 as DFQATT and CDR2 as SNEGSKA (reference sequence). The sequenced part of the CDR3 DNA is TGCAGTGCTTTAGCGGGAGGGGGTACCGGGGAG. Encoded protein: CSALAGGGTGE. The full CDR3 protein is CSALAGGGTGELFF.

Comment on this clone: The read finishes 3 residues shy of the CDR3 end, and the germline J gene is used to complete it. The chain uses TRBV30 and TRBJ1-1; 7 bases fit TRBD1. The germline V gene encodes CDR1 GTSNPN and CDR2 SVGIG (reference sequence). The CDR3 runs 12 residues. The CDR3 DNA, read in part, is TGTGCCTGGAGTGAACAGGGGACAGAA. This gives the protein CAWSEQGTE. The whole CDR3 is CAWSEQGTEAFF.

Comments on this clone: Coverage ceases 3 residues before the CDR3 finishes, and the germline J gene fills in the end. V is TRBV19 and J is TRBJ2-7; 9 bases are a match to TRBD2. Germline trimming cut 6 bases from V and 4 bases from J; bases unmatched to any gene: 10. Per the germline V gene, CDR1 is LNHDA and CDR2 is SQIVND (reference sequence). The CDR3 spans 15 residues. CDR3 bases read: TGTGCCAGTAGCATCTTAGCGGGAGAGTCGTACGAG. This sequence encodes CASSILAGESYE. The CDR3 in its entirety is CASSILAGESYEQYF.

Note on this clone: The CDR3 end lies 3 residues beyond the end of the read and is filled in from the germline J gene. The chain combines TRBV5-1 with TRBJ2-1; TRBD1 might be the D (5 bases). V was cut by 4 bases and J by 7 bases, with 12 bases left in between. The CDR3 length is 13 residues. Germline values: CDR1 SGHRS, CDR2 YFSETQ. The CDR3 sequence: CASSEMRTNEQFF. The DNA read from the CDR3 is TGCGCCAGCAGCGAAATGAGGACAAATGAG. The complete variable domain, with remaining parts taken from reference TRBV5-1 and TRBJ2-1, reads KAGVTQTPRYLIKTRGQQVTLSCSPISGHRSVSWYQQTPGQGLQFLFEYFSETQRNKGNFPGRFSGRQFSNSRSEMNVSTLELGDSALYLCASSEMRTNEQFFGPGTRLTVL.

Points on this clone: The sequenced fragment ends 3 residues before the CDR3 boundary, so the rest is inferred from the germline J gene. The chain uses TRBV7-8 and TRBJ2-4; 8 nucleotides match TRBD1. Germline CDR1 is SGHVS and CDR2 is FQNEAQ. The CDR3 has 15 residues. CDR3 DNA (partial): TGTGCCAGCAGCTCCTCAGGACAGGGAGACTATGGT. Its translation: CASSSSGQGDYG. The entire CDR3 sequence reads CASSSSGQGDYGQYF.

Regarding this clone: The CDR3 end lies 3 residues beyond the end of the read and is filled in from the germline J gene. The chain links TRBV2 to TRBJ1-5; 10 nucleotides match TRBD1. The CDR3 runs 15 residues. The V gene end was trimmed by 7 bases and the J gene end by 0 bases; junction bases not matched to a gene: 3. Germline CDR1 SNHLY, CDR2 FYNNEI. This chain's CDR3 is CASTGQGVSNQPQHF. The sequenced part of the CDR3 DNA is TGTGCCAGCACAGGACAGGGGGTTAGCAATCAGCCC.

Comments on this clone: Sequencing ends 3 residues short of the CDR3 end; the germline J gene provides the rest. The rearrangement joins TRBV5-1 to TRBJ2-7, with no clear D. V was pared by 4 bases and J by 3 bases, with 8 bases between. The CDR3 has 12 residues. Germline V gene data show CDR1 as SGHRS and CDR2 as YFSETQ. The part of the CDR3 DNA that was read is TGCGCCAGCAGCGTTATCGGCTACGAG. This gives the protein CASSVIGYE. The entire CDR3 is CASSVIGYEQYF.

The CDR3 here is CASSETGGHSPLFF. The DNA read from the CDR3 is TGTGCCAGCAGTGAGACAGGGGGCCATTCACCA. The chain couples TRBV6-4 to TRBJ1-4; 10 nucleotides agree with TRBD1. The CDR3 is cut off 3 residues early in the read; its end comes from the germline J gene. Germline CDR1 reads MRHNA; CDR2 reads SNTAGT. The CDR3 sequence is 14 residues long.

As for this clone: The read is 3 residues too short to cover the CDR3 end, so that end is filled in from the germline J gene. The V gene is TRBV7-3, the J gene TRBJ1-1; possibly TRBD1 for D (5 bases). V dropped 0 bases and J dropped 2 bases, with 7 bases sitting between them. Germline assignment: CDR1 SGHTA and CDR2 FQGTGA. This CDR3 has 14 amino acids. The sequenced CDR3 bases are TGTGCCAGCAGCTTAACAGGGGCAAACACTGAA. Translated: CASSLTGANTE. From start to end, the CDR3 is CASSLTGANTEAFF.

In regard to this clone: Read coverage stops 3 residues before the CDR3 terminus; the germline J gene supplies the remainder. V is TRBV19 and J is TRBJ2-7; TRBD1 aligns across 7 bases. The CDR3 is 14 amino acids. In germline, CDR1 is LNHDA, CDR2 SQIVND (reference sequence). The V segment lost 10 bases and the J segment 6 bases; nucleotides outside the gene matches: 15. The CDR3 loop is CATAETGNVGEQYF. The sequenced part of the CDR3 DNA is TGTGCCACCGCGGAGACAGGGAATGTCGGCGAG.

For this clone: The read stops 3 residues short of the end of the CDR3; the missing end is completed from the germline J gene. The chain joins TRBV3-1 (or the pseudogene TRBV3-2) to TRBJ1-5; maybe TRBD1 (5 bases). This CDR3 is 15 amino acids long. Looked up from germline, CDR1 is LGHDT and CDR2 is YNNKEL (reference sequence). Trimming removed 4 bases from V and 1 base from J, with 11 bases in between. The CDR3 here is CASSPREDSNQPQHF. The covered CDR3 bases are TGTGCCAGCAGCCCCAGGGAGGACAGCAATCAGCCC.

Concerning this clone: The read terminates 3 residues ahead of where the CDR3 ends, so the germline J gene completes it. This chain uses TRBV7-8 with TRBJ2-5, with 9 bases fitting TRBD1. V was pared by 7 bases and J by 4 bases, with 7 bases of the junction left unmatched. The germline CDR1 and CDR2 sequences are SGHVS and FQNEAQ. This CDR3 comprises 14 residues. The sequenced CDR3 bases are TGTGCCAGCACGTCCGGGACAGGGATAGAGACC. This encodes CASTSGTGIET. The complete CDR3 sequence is CASTSGTGIETQYF.

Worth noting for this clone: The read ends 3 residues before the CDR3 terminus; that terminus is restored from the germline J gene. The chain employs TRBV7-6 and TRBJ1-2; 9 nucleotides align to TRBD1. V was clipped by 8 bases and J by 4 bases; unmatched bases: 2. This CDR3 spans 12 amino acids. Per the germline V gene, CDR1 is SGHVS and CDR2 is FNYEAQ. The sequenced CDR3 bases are TGTGCCAGCCTGGACAGGGGCTATGGC. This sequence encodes CASLDRGYG. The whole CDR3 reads CASLDRGYGYTF.

The sequenced CDR3 bases are TGTGCCAGCAGCCCTAGCCGTGGGGAC. It specifies CASSPSRGD. The entire CDR3 is CASSPSRGDYTF. The gene calls are TRBV7-9 and TRBJ1-2; D not certain. The missing CDR3 end, 3 residues past where the read stops, is filled in from the germline J gene. The CDR3 consists of 12 residues. Germline V gene lookup returns CDR1 SEHNR and CDR2 FQNEAQ (reference sequence). Full variable domain (missing parts from reference TRBV7-9 and TRBJ1-2): DTGVSQNPRHKITKRGQNVTFRCDPISEHNRLYWYRQTLGQGPEFLTYFQNEAQLEKSRLLSDRFSAERPKGSFSTLEIQRTEQGDSAMYLCASSPSRGDYTFGSGTRLTVV.

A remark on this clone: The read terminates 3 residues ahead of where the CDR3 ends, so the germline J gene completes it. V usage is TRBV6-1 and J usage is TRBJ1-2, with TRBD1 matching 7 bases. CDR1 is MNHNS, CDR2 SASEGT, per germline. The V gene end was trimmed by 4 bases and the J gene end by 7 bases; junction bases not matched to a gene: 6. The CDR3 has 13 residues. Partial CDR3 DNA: TGTGCCAGCAGTGGGACAGGATTGGGTGGC. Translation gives CASSGTGLGG. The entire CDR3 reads CASSGTGLGGYTF.

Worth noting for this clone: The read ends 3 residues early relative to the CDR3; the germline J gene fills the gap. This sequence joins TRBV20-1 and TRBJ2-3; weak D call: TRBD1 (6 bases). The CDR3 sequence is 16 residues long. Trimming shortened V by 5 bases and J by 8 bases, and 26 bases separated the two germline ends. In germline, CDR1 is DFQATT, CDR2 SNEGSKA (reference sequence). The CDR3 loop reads CSARAQGSRVTGTQYF. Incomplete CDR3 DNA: TGCAGTGCTCGCGCGCAGGGGTCTCGGGTCACGGGTACG.

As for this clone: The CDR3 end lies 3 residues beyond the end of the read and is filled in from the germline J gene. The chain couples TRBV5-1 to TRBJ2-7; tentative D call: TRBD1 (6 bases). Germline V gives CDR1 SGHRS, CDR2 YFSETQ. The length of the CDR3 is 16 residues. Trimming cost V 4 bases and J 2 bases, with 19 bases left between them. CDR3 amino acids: CASSMDRDKSAYEQYF. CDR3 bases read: TGCGCCAGCAGCATGGACCGGGACAAGAGCGCCTACGAG.

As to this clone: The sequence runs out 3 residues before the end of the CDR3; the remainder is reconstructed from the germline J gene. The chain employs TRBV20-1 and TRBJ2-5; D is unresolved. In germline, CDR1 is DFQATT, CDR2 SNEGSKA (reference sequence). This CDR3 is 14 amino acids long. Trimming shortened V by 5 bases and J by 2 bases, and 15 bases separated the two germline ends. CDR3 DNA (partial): TGCAGTGCTTATCCTAAAGAGACACAAGAGACC. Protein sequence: CSAYPKETQET. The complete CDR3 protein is CSAYPKETQETQYF.

The sequenced part of the CDR3 DNA is TGTGCCAGTAGTACCAAACTAGTCTCTGGGGCCAACGTC. Amino acids: CASSTKLVSGANV. Given in full, the CDR3 is CASSTKLVSGANVLTF. The J gene is TRBJ2-6, the V gene TRBV19, with D tentatively TRBD2 (5 bases). The observed sequence ends 3 residues before the CDR3 terminus, with the missing tail filled in from the germline J gene. CDR1 and CDR2 from the germline V gene are LNHDA and SQIVND (reference sequence). V gave up 4 bases and J gave up 0 bases, with 10 bases separating them. This CDR3 spans 16 amino acids.

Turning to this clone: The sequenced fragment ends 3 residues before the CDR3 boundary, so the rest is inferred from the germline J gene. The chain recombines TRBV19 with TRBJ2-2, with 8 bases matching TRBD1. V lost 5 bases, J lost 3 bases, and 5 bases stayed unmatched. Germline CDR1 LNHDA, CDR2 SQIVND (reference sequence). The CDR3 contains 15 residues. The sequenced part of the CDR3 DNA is TGTGCCAGTAGTTTCCGACAGGGGTACACCGGGGAG. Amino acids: CASSFRQGYTGE. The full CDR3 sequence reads CASSFRQGYTGELFF.

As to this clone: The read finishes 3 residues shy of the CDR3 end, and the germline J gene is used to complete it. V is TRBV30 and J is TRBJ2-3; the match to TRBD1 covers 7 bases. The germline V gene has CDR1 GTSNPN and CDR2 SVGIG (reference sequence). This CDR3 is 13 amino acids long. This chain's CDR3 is CAWSVKGAGTQYF. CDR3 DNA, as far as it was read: TGTGCCTGGAGTGTAAAGGGGGCCGGGACG.

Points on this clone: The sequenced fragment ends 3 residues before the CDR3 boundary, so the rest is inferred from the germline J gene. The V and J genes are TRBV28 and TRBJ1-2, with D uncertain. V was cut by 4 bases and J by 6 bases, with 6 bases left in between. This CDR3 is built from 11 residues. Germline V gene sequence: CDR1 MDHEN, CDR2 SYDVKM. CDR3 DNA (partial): TGTGCCAGCAGTTCAGTAAATGGC. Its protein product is CASSSVNG. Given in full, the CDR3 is CASSSVNGYTF.

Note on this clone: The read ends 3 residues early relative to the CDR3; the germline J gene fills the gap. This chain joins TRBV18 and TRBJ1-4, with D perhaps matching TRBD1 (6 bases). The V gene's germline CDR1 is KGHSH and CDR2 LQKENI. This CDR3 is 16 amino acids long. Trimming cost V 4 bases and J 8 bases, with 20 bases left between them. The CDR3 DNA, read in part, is TGTGCCAGCTCACTTAGACAGGCCTCCGTGGGCGAAAAA. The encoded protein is CASSLRQASVGEK. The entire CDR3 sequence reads CASSLRQASVGEKLFF.